These 32 T cell receptor beta chains originate from one sample sequenced in a study of shared clonotypes between healthy human individuals. Method: immunoSEQ multiplex PCR; TCRdb's copy keeps in-frame clones and lacks some. The data hold about a million clones, with about three quarters observed a single time. The source material was memory CD4+ T cells sorted from blood. Subset: CD45RA-negative fraction. The receptors here all came from a man between 18 and 29 years old in good health.

The V and J genes are TRBV30 and TRBJ1-2; D possibly corresponds to TRBD1 (5 bases). V shed 0 bases and J shed 5 bases, with 13 bases lying between them. The length of the CDR3 is 14 residues. Germline V CDR1 and CDR2: GTSNPN, SVGIG (reference sequence). CDR3 sequence (DNA): TGTGCCTGGAGTGTACCGGGCAGGGAGTATGGCTACACCTTC. It encodes CAWSVPGREYGYTF.

This clone was picked up one time. Other DNA sequences in the sample encode the same CDR3. The gene calls are TRBV5-6 and TRBJ1-2; unclear D gene. The germline V gene encodes CDR1 SGHDT and CDR2 YYEEEE. The CDR3 length is 14 residues. V lost 4 bases and J lost 1, with 11 bases in between. Here the CDR3 reads CASSGDRGNYGYTF. DNA of the CDR3: TGTGCCAGCAGCGGTGATCGGGGTAACTATGGCTACACCTTC.

The chain couples TRBV4-1 to TRBJ1-1, with 12 positions matching TRBD1. This CDR3 has 17 amino acids. Germline-derived CDR1 and CDR2 are MGHRA and YSYEKL. The ends lost 3 bases at V and 4 bases at J; junction bases unmatched: 9. The CDR3 loop is CASSHLPRDRGLTEAFF. The CDR3 coding sequence is TGCGCCAGCAGCCACCTCCCCCGGGACAGGGGGCTCACTGAAGCTTTCTTT.

The V call is TRBV7-5, the J call TRBJ2-7; the table names TRBD2, a call not compared with the DNA. TRBV7-5 is a known pseudogene. The CDR3 length is 14 residues. The CDR3 DNA sequence: TGTGCCAGAAGCTTGATGGGACTACCATACGAGCAGTACTTC. Amino acid sequence: CARSLMGLPYEQYF.

CDR3 residues: CASSVRDRVWGGELFF. The CDR3 DNA is TGTGCCAGCAGTGTGAGGGACAGGGTTTGGGGCGGGGAGCTGTTTTTT. The rearrangement uses TRBV2 and TRBJ2-2; TRBD1 agrees at 9 bases. The junction had 10 bases not matched to a gene; V was cut back by 4 bases and J by 7 bases. Germline CDR1 reads SNHLY; CDR2 reads FYNNEI. This CDR3 region has 16 residues.

A remark on this clone: The same CDR3 is also encoded by other DNA sequences in this sample. V and J are TRBV18 and TRBJ2-5; 8 nucleotides match TRBD2. The germline gives CDR1 KGHSH, CDR2 LQKENI. CDR3 size: 13 residues. The V gene end was trimmed by 3 bases and the J gene end by 5 bases; junction bases not matched to a gene: 2. The CDR3 loop is CASSPGLGETQYF. Here the CDR3 DNA reads TGTGCCAGCTCACCGGGACTAGGGGAGACCCAGTACTTC.

This clone came up many times. This rearrangement joins TRBV12-5 to TRBJ1-1; D is uncertain. Trimming removed 0 bases at V and 0 bases at J, with 14 bases between. Germline V lookup: CDR1 LGHNT, CDR2 FRNRAP. This CDR3 contains 17 residues. The CDR3 spells CASGLVPARIMNTEAFF. The CDR3 DNA sequence: TGTGCTAGTGGTTTGGTACCGGCGAGGATCATGAACACTGAAGCTTTCTTT.

The chain recombines TRBV9 with TRBJ2-2; D is uncertain. This CDR3 is built from 14 residues. Germline V gene lookup returns CDR1 SGDLS and CDR2 YYNGEE. The V end was cut by 0 bases, the J end by 7 bases, with 10 bases between. The CDR3 sequence is CASSVVSKDGELFF. As DNA, the CDR3 is TGTGCCAGCAGCGTAGTGAGCAAGGACGGGGAGCTGTTTTTT. The complete variable domain, with remaining parts taken from reference TRBV9 and TRBJ2-2, reads DSGVTQTPKHLITATGQRVTLRCSPRSGDLSVYWYQQSLDQGLQFLIQYYNGEERAKGNILERFSAQQFPDLHSELNLSSLELGDSALYFCASSVVSKDGELFFGEGSRLTVL.

The chain uses TRBV11-3 and TRBJ2-7; possibly TRBD2 for D (6 bases). Germline V lookup: CDR1 SGHNT, CDR2 YENEEA. This CDR3 is 13 amino acids long. The germline V and J ends were trimmed by 2 bases and 6 bases, with 11 bases remaining between them. This CDR3 is CASSLSGGVEQYF. CDR3 nucleotides: TGTGCCAGCAGCTTATCCGGGGGAGTCGAGCAGTACTTC.

This clone was detected a few times. The chain combines TRBV5-5 with TRBJ1-4; D is unclear. Trimming took off 4 bases at V and 8 bases at J, with 9 bases between the two ends. Germline CDR1 and CDR2: SGHKS and YYEKEE (reference sequence). This CDR3 region has 12 residues. This CDR3 is CASSVMEEKLFF. The CDR3 nucleotides read TGTGCCAGCAGCGTGATGGAAGAAAAACTGTTTTTT. The full variable domain, with the rest looked up from reference TRBV5-5 and TRBJ1-4, is DAGVTQSPTHLIKTRGQQVTLRCSPISGHKSVSWYQQVLGQGPQFIFQYYEKEERGRGNFPDRFSARQFPNYSSELNVNALLLGDSALYLCASSVMEEKLFFGSGTQLSVL.

The rearrangement links TRBV2 to TRBJ1-4; D is perhaps TRBD1 (5 bases). This CDR3 has 15 amino acids. V was pared by 3 bases and J by 5 bases, with 13 bases between. The germline V gene encodes CDR1 SNHLY and CDR2 FYNNEI. The CDR3 loop reads CASSDVSRDNEKLFF. As DNA, the CDR3 is TGTGCCAGCAGTGATGTAAGCCGGGACAATGAAAAACTGTTTTTT. Complete variable domain (other parts from reference TRBV2 and TRBJ1-4): EPEVTQTPSHQVTQMGQEVILRCVPISNHLYFYWYRQILGQKVEFLVSFYNNEISEKSEIFDDQFSVERPDGSNFTLKIRSTKLEDSAMYFCASSDVSRDNEKLFFGSGTQLSVL.

The V gene is TRBV6-5, the J gene TRBJ1-1; tentatively, D is TRBD1 (5 bases). The CDR3 is made up of 14 amino acids. Germline V gene data show CDR1 as MNHEY and CDR2 as SVGAGI. Between the trimmed V and J ends, which lost 8 bases and 7 bases, there was a span of 20 bases. The CDR3 spells CASSQAWGRGEAFF. The CDR3 bases are TGTGCCAGCTCCCAAGCGTGGGGTAGGGGTGAAGCTTTCTTT.

As to this clone: This specimen includes other DNA sequences encoding the same CDR3. The chain has TRBV7-2 and TRBJ2-4; 12 nucleotides agree with TRBD2. CDR1 is SGHTA and CDR2 is FQGNSA in the germline V gene. The CDR3 covers 18 residues. V trimming: 5 bases; J trimming: 0 bases; junction bases outside the gene matches: 8. The CDR3 here is CASSLRLAGDLAKNIQYF. The DNA of the CDR3 is TGTGCCAGCAGCCTACGACTAGCGGGGGACTTAGCCAAAAACATTCAGTACTTC. The whole variable domain, remainder taken from reference TRBV7-2 and TRBJ2-4, is GAGVSQSPSNKVTEKGKDVELRCDPISGHTALYWYRQSLGQGLEFLIYFQGNSAPDKSGLPSDRFSAERTGGSVSTLTIQRTQQEDSAVYLCASSLRLAGDLAKNIQYFGAGTRLSVL.

V and J are TRBV30 and TRBJ2-3; TRBD2 agrees at 12 bases. V shed 5 bases, J shed 6 bases, and the junction held 12 bases outside the gene matches. CDR1 GTSNPN and CDR2 SVGIG come from the germline V gene (reference sequence). The CDR3 is 16 residues long. For the CDR3, the DNA is TGTGCCTGGGCCAATCGGGCTAGCGGGGGGGTGGATACGCAGTATTTT. This gives the protein CAWANRASGGVDTQYF. The complete variable domain, with remaining parts taken from reference TRBV30 and TRBJ2-3, reads SQTIHQWPATLVQPVGSPLSLECTVEGTSNPNLYWYRQAAGRGLQLLFYSVGIGQISSEVPQNLSASRPQDRQFILSSKKLLLSDSGFYLCAWANRASGGVDTQYFGPGTRLTVL.

J is TRBJ1-1 and V is TRBV10-3; D not certain. The CDR3 spans 13 residues. CDR1 and CDR2 (germline): ENHRY, SYGVKD. Trimming left V 3 bases short and J 2 bases short, with 7 bases between. The CDR3 sequence: CAISDFGNTEAFF. The CDR3 region has the DNA TGTGCCATCAGTGATTTCGGCAACACTGAAGCTTTCTTT.

The chain uses TRBV9 and TRBJ1-2, with D perhaps matching TRBD1 (5 bases). Trimming stripped 4 bases from V and 0 bases from J, with 10 bases between. Germline CDR1 is SGDLS and CDR2 is YYNGEE. The CDR3 is 14 residues long. The CDR3 sequence: CASSPDRANYGYTF. The DNA for the CDR3 is TGTGCCAGCAGCCCCGACAGAGCTAACTATGGCTACACCTTC.

The chain has TRBV5-4 and TRBJ2-5, with D perhaps given as TRBD1 or TRBD2 (5 bases each). The end of the DNA is better explained by TRBJ2-7, so the J call may be wrong. The germline V gene encodes CDR1 SGHNT and CDR2 YYREEE (reference sequence). There are 14 residues in the CDR3. The CDR3 spells CASRGPGTNYEQYF. Here the CDR3 DNA reads TGTGCCAGCAGGGGCCCCGGGACGAACTACGAGCAGTACTTC.

CDR3 coding DNA: TGTGCCAGCAGCTTTGAGAGGGCCTATGGCTACACCTTC. It encodes CASSFERAYGYTF. The V gene is TRBV7-8, the J gene TRBJ1-2, with D unresolved. Germline CDR1 reads SGHVS; CDR2 reads FQNEAQ. The CDR3 loop spans 13 amino acids. With 3 bases removed from V and 4 bases from J, the gap between germline ends came to 9 bases. Combining the CDR3 with reference TRBV7-8 and TRBJ1-2 gives the whole variable domain GAGVSQSPRYKVAKRGQDVALRCDPISGHVSLFWYQQALGQGPEFLTYFQNEAQLDKSGLPSDRFFAERPEGSVSTLKIQRTQQEDSAVYLCASSFERAYGYTFGSGTRLTVV.

The count of this clone is one. This chain joins TRBV6-5 and TRBJ1-1, with a tentative D call TRBD1 (6 bases). The V gene lost 3 bases and the J gene lost 4 bases, with 9 bases spanning the gap. Germline loops: CDR1 MNHEY, CDR2 SVGAGI. The CDR3 extends over 13 amino acids. The CDR3 sequence is CASSYIGGTEAFF. CDR3 in DNA: TGTGCCAGCAGTTATATAGGGGGCACTGAAGCTTTCTTT.

The chain has TRBV11-3 and TRBJ2-7, with D maybe TRBD1 (6 bases). The V end was cut by 1 base, the J end by 2 bases, with 12 bases between. This CDR3 is 15 amino acids long. Per the germline V gene, CDR1 is SGHNT and CDR2 is YENEEA. The CDR3 DNA reads TGTGCCAGCAGCTTAGGCCTCAGGGGCCCCTACGAGCAGTACTTC. Protein product: CASSLGLRGPYEQYF.

The chain couples TRBV2 to TRBJ2-1; 8 bases agree with TRBD2. Germline V gives CDR1 SNHLY, CDR2 FYNNEI. The CDR3 runs 13 residues. The CDR3: CAKQRVAGTEQFF. The CDR3 DNA reads as TGTGCAAAGCAGAGGGTAGCGGGAACAGAGCAGTTCTTC.

This chain's CDR3 is CASSLEGTGGFPETQYF. The CDR3 coding sequence is TGCGCCAGCAGCTTGGAAGGGACAGGGGGCTTCCCAGAGACCCAGTACTTC. The chain uses TRBV5-1 and TRBJ2-5; the match to TRBD1 covers 12 bases. CDR1 is SGHRS and CDR2 is YFSETQ in the germline V gene. The CDR3 extends over 17 amino acids. Trimming at V came to 0 bases and at J to 4 bases, leaving 7 bases not matched to a gene.

This clone appeared many times. The J gene is TRBJ2-2, the V gene TRBV5-1, with a tentative D call TRBD2 (6 bases). Trimming removed 7 bases from V and 6 bases from J, with 13 bases in between. Germline CDR1 is SGHRS and CDR2 is YFSETQ. The CDR3 runs to 13 residues. The DNA for the CDR3 is TGCGCCAGCGGGCGGGGCAGCGCCGGGGAGCTGTTTTTT. As protein: CASGRGSAGELFF.

A remark on this clone: The junction and the germline gene differ at one end; a read error may be behind it. The same CDR3 arises from other DNA sequences in this sample as well. The chain links TRBV9 to TRBJ2-7, with D maybe TRBD2 (6 bases). Germline CDR1 reads SGDLS; CDR2 reads YYNGEE. This CDR3 is built from 15 residues. CDR3 DNA: TGTGCCAGTAGCGGATCATTCGACGGGACCTACGAGCAGTACTTC. Protein: CASSGSFDGTYEQYF.

The chain links TRBV18 to TRBJ1-4; D is undetermined. V was clipped by 3 bases and J by 6 bases, with 11 bases between them. The germline V gene has CDR1 KGHSH and CDR2 LQKENI. The CDR3 covers 14 residues. The CDR3 DNA sequence: TGTGCCAGCTCACCGGGCAGCCCGGATGAAAAACTGTTTTTT. Residues: CASSPGSPDEKLFF.

The chain links TRBV28 to TRBJ1-6, with 10 bases identical to TRBD1. Germline assignment: CDR1 MDHEN and CDR2 SYDVKM. The CDR3 length is 14 residues. The trim removed 5 bases at V and 8 bases at J, leaving 3 bases unmatched. The CDR3 coding sequence is TGTGCCAGCAGTCCCGGGACAGGGGATTCACCCCTCCACTTT. Protein: CASSPGTGDSPLHF.

This clone appeared a few times. The V call is TRBV28, the J call TRBJ1-4; no clear D. CDR3 length equals 14 residues. CDR1 is MDHEN and CDR2 is SYDVKM in the germline V gene. Trimming cost V 3 bases and J 7 bases, with 12 bases left between them. DNA of the CDR3: TGTGCCAGCAGTTTCTCCCCCTCACCTGAAAAACTGTTTTTT. Translated: CASSFSPSPEKLFF.

V gene TRBV6-5 combines with J gene TRBJ1-3; no firm D call. The CDR3 has 16 amino acids. Germline assignment: CDR1 MNHEY and CDR2 SVGAGI. The V and J ends lost 4 bases and 0 bases respectively, with 13 bases between them. As DNA, the CDR3 is TGTGCCAGCAGTTTTCGGACGCCGAGCTCTGGAAACACCATATATTTT. This codes for CASSFRTPSSGNTIYF.

This rearrangement joins TRBV5-4 to TRBJ1-1; the D gene is possibly TRBD1 (5 bases). Germline CDR1 SGHNT, CDR2 YYREEE (reference sequence). The germline V and J ends were trimmed by 0 bases and 4 bases, with 13 bases remaining between them. The CDR3 consists of 15 residues. The CDR3 spells CASSLAAGMGTEAFF. The CDR3 region has the DNA TGTGCCAGCAGCTTGGCGGCAGGGATGGGCACTGAAGCTTTCTTT.

The genes are TRBV7-9 and TRBJ1-4; 7 nucleotides line up with TRBD1. This CDR3 is built from 15 residues. J gave up 0 bases and V 5 bases, and 3 bases lay outside the gene matches. Germline V CDR1 and CDR2: SEHNR, FQNEAQ (reference sequence). DNA for the CDR3: TGTGCCAGCAGCCAGACAGGGCCAACTAATGAAAAACTGTTTTTT. Translation: CASSQTGPTNEKLFF. The variable domain in full, with the rest retrieved from reference TRBV7-9 and TRBJ1-4, is DTGVSQNPRHKITKRGQNVTFRCDPISEHNRLYWYRQTLGQGPEFLTYFQNEAQLEKSRLLSDRFSAERPKGSFSTLEIQRTEQGDSAMYLCASSQTGPTNEKLFFGSGTQLSVL.

The rearrangement uses TRBV10-3 and TRBJ2-7, with D possibly TRBD2 on 5 matching bases. CDR3 length equals 13 residues. Germline loops: CDR1 ENHRY, CDR2 SYGVKD. Trimming stripped 3 bases from V and 2 bases from J, with 8 bases between. The CDR3 region is CAISDGGTYEQYF. CDR3 sequence (DNA): TGTGCCATCAGTGACGGAGGAACCTACGAGCAGTACTTC.

V usage is TRBV7-8 and J usage is TRBJ2-7; tentatively, D is TRBD1 or TRBD2 (5 bases each). Germline V lookup: CDR1 SGHVS, CDR2 FQNEAQ. The V end was cut by 1 base, the J end by 0 bases, with 10 bases between. This CDR3 has 15 amino acids. The CDR3 region is CASSLDGGSSYEQYF. In DNA, the CDR3 is TGTGCCAGCAGCTTAGATGGGGGAAGCTCCTACGAGCAGTACTTC. The variable domain in full, completed from reference TRBV7-8 and TRBJ2-7, reads GAGVSQSPRYKVAKRGQDVALRCDPISGHVSLFWYQQALGQGPEFLTYFQNEAQLDKSGLPSDRFFAERPEGSVSTLKIQRTQQEDSAVYLCASSLDGGSSYEQYFGPGTRLTVT.